This TCR beta chain appears in the sequencing data of a study of technical replicates of blood from a handful of donors. Libraries were prepared by immunoSEQ multiplex PCR; TCRdb keeps only in-frame clonotypes and omits some of them. Of around 77,000 clones detected, roughly 89% appear once; the ten largest clones hold around 0.41%. V was cut by 2 bases and J by 0 bases, with 11 bases left in between. The CDR3 is 16 residues long. Per germline, CDR1 SGHNT and CDR2 YYREEE (reference sequence). V and J are TRBV5-4 and TRBJ1-4, with D perhaps matching TRBD1 (5 bases). Material for sequencing was T cells isolated from PBMCs. This sequence was found in a human donor in good health. As DNA, the CDR3 is TGTGCCAGCAGCTTCGATCAGGGTGCAACTAATGAAAAACTGTTTTTT. Translating gives CASSFDQGATNEKLFF.